The 13 T cell receptor beta chains below were found in one sample sequenced in a study of blood T cell repertoires in COVID-19. The protocol was immunoSEQ multiplex PCR, while the TCRdb copy is restricted to in-frame clones and leaves out a portion. This table holds over 130,000 clones, around 84% found once. Sequencing input: peripheral blood. The receptors were gathered from a human donor in a cohort sampled during active COVID-19.

This clone was detected a few times. V gene TRBV5-1 combines with J gene TRBJ1-1; 8 nucleotides match TRBD1. The CDR3 length is 15 residues. V shed 4 bases, J shed 0 bases, and the junction held 5 bases outside the gene matches. CDR1 is SGHRS, CDR2 YFSETQ, per germline. The CDR3, as DNA: TGCGCCAGCAGCCTCCGGGACAGGATGAACACTGAAGCTTTCTTT. Its protein is CASSLRDRMNTEAFF.

This clone occurred once. J is TRBJ2-1 and V is TRBV18; 9 bases agree with TRBD2. There are 18 residues in the CDR3. Per germline, CDR1 KGHSH and CDR2 LQKENI. J gave up 0 bases and V 1 base, and 7 bases lay outside the gene matches. CDR3 in amino acids: CASSPRGGGPSSYNEQFF. The CDR3 DNA reads TGTGCCAGCTCACCACGCGGGGGGGGGCCTAGCTCCTACAATGAGCAGTTCTTC. The whole variable domain, filled in from reference TRBV18 and TRBJ2-1, reads NAGVMQNPRHLVRRRGQEARLRCSPMKGHSHVYWYRQLPEEGLKFMVYLQKENIIDESGMPKERFSAEFPKEGPSILRIQQVVRGDSAAYFCASSPRGGGPSSYNEQFFGPGTRLTVL.

This CDR3 is CASSAGGTNTGELFF. For the CDR3, the DNA is TGTGCCAGCAGCGCCGGGGGGACGAACACCGGGGAGCTGTTTTTT. V usage is TRBV11-2 and J usage is TRBJ2-2, with 7 bases fitting TRBD2. Germline values: CDR1 SGHAT, CDR2 FQNNGV. V lost 5 bases and J lost 0; bases outside the gene matches: 3. The CDR3 sequence is 15 residues long.

This clone was found a few times. The rearrangement links TRBV6-6 to TRBJ1-2; D gene unclear. The CDR3 has 15 amino acids. Trimming shortened V by 0 bases and J by 0 bases, and 8 bases separated the two germline ends. CDR1 and CDR2 (germline): MNHNY, SVGAGI (reference sequence). The CDR3 protein is CASSYSELANYGYTF. DNA for the CDR3: TGTGCCAGCAGTTACTCGGAGCTAGCTAACTATGGCTACACCTTC.

The chain joins TRBV9 to TRBJ1-6, with D hard to call. The CDR3 runs to 13 residues. V shed 5 bases and J shed 6 bases, with 9 bases lying between them. Germline V gene data show CDR1 as SGDLS and CDR2 as YYNGEE. CDR3 bases: TGTGCCAGCAGTACAGATTTTAATTCACCCCTCCACTTT. It translates to CASSTDFNSPLHF.

V usage is TRBV29-1 and J usage is TRBJ2-1; D is possibly TRBD2 (6 bases). The CDR3 consists of 17 residues. V gave up 3 bases and J gave up 2 bases, with 20 bases separating them. The germline V gene encodes CDR1 SQVTM and CDR2 ANQGSEA. The DNA of the CDR3 is TGCAGCGTTGAGGCACCATGGAGGGCTAGGACCTACAATGAGCAGTTCTTC. Protein: CSVEAPWRARTYNEQFF.

This chain connects TRBV5-1 to TRBJ2-7; 9 bases fit TRBD1. The V gene's germline CDR1 is SGHRS and CDR2 YFSETQ. V trimming: 3 bases; J trimming: 2 bases; junction bases outside the gene matches: 3. CDR3 size: 14 residues. Written as DNA, the CDR3 is TGCGCCAGCAGCTCCGGGACAGGGACCTACGAGCAGTACTTC. This codes for CASSSGTGTYEQYF.

The CDR3 is CASSRGLAGGNEQYF. In DNA, the CDR3 is TGTGCCAGCAGCCGCGGACTAGCGGGAGGAAACGAGCAGTACTTC. The chain recombines TRBV27 with TRBJ2-7; 14 nucleotides align to TRBD2. The germline V gene encodes CDR1 MNHEY and CDR2 SMNVEV (reference sequence). This CDR3 contains 15 residues. Losses at the gene ends were 6 bases for V and 5 bases for J; bases not matched to a gene: 6.

This sequence joins TRBV12-5 and TRBJ2-5, with D perhaps matching TRBD2 (6 bases). Germline lookup yields CDR1 LGHNT and CDR2 FRNRAP. The V end lost 6 bases, the J end lost 2 bases, and 19 bases lay between the germline ends. The CDR3 consists of 16 residues. The CDR3 reads CASGPPGGTLQETQYF. The CDR3 DNA sequence: TGTGCTAGTGGCCCGCCTGGCGGGACTTTACAAGAGACCCAGTACTTC.

This chain links TRBV7-6 with TRBJ2-5; the D gene is possibly TRBD1 (5 bases). This CDR3 comprises 14 residues. Trimming stripped 4 bases from V and 2 bases from J, with 11 bases between. The germline gives CDR1 SGHVS, CDR2 FNYEAQ. Here the CDR3 reads CASSWRQRQETQYF. CDR3 DNA: TGTGCCAGCAGCTGGAGACAGAGACAAGAGACCCAGTACTTC.

The V call is TRBV24-1, the J call TRBJ1-5; D remains unclear. Germline CDR1 and CDR2: KGHDR and SFDVKD. The CDR3 covers 13 residues. V shed 7 bases and J shed 2 bases, with 8 bases lying between them. Here the CDR3 DNA reads TGTGCCACCAGCCGGGAGGGCAATCAGCCCCAGCATTTT. Translated, it gives CATSREGNQPQHF.

This clone was counted a single time. This chain's CDR3 is CASSLEGGGANTEAFF. As DNA, the CDR3 is TGTGCCAGCAGCTTAGAGGGTGGCGGGGCGAACACTGAAGCTTTCTTT. The V call is TRBV7-9, the J call TRBJ1-1, with a tentative D call TRBD1 (5 bases). Germline assignment: CDR1 SEHNR and CDR2 FQNEAQ (reference sequence). Trimming removed 1 base at V and 1 base at J, with 13 bases between. This CDR3 has 16 amino acids.

This chain connects TRBV3-1 (or the pseudogene TRBV3-2) to TRBJ2-7; 12 nucleotides match TRBD2. This CDR3 comprises 15 residues. Unmatched junction bases numbered 3, after V lost 1 base and J lost 5 bases. CDR1 LGHDT and CDR2 YNNKEL come from the germline V gene (reference sequence). CDR3 region: CASSQGLAGAHEQYF. Written as DNA, the CDR3 is TGTGCCAGCAGCCAAGGACTAGCGGGGGCTCACGAGCAGTACTTC.